The 10 T cell receptor beta chains reported below all come from one sample, sequenced in a study of cytomegalovirus exposure and HLA in healthy donors. PCR was performed using 60 Vbeta and 13 Jbeta primers. Only in-frame clones appear in the TCRdb table, and some are missing; sequencing was by immunoSEQ multiplex PCR. The data contain roughly 120,000 clones, over 65% of them singletons. Sequencing input: PBMCs. These receptors all stem from a young man in good health and CMV-seropositive.

The V call is TRBV4-1, the J call TRBJ2-3; TRBD2 agrees at 16 bases. This CDR3 has 20 residues. Trimming cost V 3 bases and J 1 base; bases outside gene matches: 10. The V gene's germline CDR1 is MGHRA and CDR2 YSYEKL. CDR3 DNA sequence: TGCGCCAGCAGCCACGTGGGACTAGCGGGGGGGCCGAGGCGCACAGATACGCAGTATTTT. Its translation: CASSHVGLAGGPRRTDTQYF.

The CDR3 sequence is CAISPSGETQYF. Here the CDR3 DNA reads TGTGCCATCAGTCCTAGCGGGGAGACCCAGTACTTC. The rearrangement joins TRBV10-3 to TRBJ2-5; TRBD2 matches 8 bases. The CDR3 runs to 12 residues. V shed 5 bases, J shed 5 bases, and the junction held 1 base outside the gene matches. CDR1 and CDR2 (germline): ENHRY, SYGVKD.

V usage is TRBV5-1 and J usage is TRBJ2-3; 8 bases fit TRBD2. The CDR3 extends over 14 amino acids. Germline V gene sequence: CDR1 SGHRS, CDR2 YFSETQ. Unmatched junction bases numbered 13, after V lost 6 bases and J lost 10 bases. The CDR3 DNA reads as TGCGCCAGCACCCCGGGGCACGGGGGGGCTGCGCAGTATTTT. It translates to CASTPGHGGAAQYF.

The chain links TRBV6-6 to TRBJ1-5; D gene unclear. Trimming shortened V by 5 bases and J by 7 bases, and 6 bases separated the two germline ends. This CDR3 comprises 11 residues. Germline assignment: CDR1 MNHNY and CDR2 SVGAGI (reference sequence). The chain's CDR3 is CASSDGQPQHF. CDR3 coding DNA: TGTGCCAGCAGTGACGGGCAGCCCCAGCATTTT.

A few counts support this clone. The chain has TRBV27 and TRBJ2-3, with D hard to call. Trimming cost V 0 bases and J 4 bases, with 8 bases left between them. Germline V gene lookup returns CDR1 MNHEY and CDR2 SMNVEV (reference sequence). This CDR3 contains 14 residues. This CDR3 reads CASSLSITADTQYF. For the CDR3, the DNA is TGTGCCAGCAGTTTATCGATCACTGCAGATACGCAGTATTTT.

V is TRBV7-2 and J is TRBJ2-2; TRBD1 might be the D (6 bases). This CDR3 is 14 amino acids long. Trimming removed 1 base from V and 7 bases from J, with 10 bases in between. The V gene's germline CDR1 is SGHTA and CDR2 FQGNSA. CDR3: CASSLGQVFGELFF. In DNA form, the CDR3 reads TGTGCCAGCAGCTTAGGACAGGTTTTCGGGGAGCTGTTTTTT.

This sequence joins TRBV13 and TRBJ1-1; D is perhaps TRBD1 (5 bases). Germline loops: CDR1 PRHDT, CDR2 FYEKMQ (reference sequence). V lost 3 bases and J 4 bases, leaving 15 bases between the germline ends. The CDR3 is 15 residues long. This CDR3 reads CASSFWQTGGTEAFF. In DNA form, the CDR3 reads TGTGCCAGCAGCTTCTGGCAAACAGGTGGCACTGAAGCTTTCTTT.

The chain links TRBV2 to TRBJ1-3, with 9 bases that match TRBD1. CDR1 SNHLY and CDR2 FYNNEI come from the germline V gene. After removal of 5 bases from V and 0 bases from J, the junction contained 2 bases not matched to a gene. The CDR3 is made up of 15 amino acids. CDR3 in DNA: TGTGCCAGCAGTCTGGGACAGGGCTCTGGAAACACCATATATTTT. This translates into CASSLGQGSGNTIYF. Looking up the rest from reference TRBV2 and TRBJ1-3 gives the full variable domain: EPEVTQTPSHQVTQMGQEVILRCVPISNHLYFYWYRQILGQKVEFLVSFYNNEISEKSEIFDDQFSVERPDGSNFTLKIRSTKLEDSAMYFCASSLGQGSGNTIYFGEGSWLTVV.

The V call is TRBV6-5, the J call TRBJ2-3, with 9 nucleotides matching TRBD2. The V and J ends lost 7 bases and 11 bases, in that order; junction bases with no gene match: 16. This CDR3 has 15 amino acids. Per germline, CDR1 MNHEY and CDR2 SVGAGI. The chain's CDR3 is CASTSTSRTSEKQYF. CDR3 nucleotide sequence: TGTGCCAGCACGTCCACATCTCGGACTAGCGAAAAGCAGTATTTT.

This rearrangement joins TRBV5-1 to TRBJ1-1, with D uncertain. The V gene lost 4 bases and the J gene lost 3 bases, with 13 bases spanning the gap. The germline V gene has CDR1 SGHRS and CDR2 YFSETQ. CDR3 length: 14 residues. The CDR3 sequence: CASSPRGSDTEAFF. The CDR3 DNA is TGCGCCAGCAGCCCTCGGGGATCAGACACTGAAGCTTTCTTT. Together with reference TRBV5-1 and TRBJ1-1, the CDR3 gives the full variable domain: KAGVTQTPRYLIKTRGQQVTLSCSPISGHRSVSWYQQTPGQGLQFLFEYFSETQRNKGNFPGRFSGRQFSNSRSEMNVSTLELGDSALYLCASSPRGSDTEAFFGQGTRLTVV.